The 27 T cell receptor beta chains below come from one sample, sequenced in a study of cytomegalovirus exposure and HLA in healthy donors. The PCR was carried out with 60 Vbeta primers and 13 Jbeta primers. The protocol was immunoSEQ multiplex PCR, while the TCRdb copy is restricted to in-frame clones and leaves out a portion. The data show about 200,000 clones, approximately 11% seen once. The sequenced sample was PBMCs. The receptors stem from a man in his forties or fifties in good health and CMV-seropositive.

Regarding this clone: The sample has other DNA sequences that encode this CDR3 too. This chain joins TRBV7-2 and TRBJ2-2; 8 nucleotides match TRBD2. CDR1 and CDR2 (germline): SGHTA, FQGNSA. Trimming removed 2 bases from V and 5 bases from J; junction bases left unmatched: 1. The CDR3 covers 14 residues. CDR3: CASSLTGGTGELFF. CDR3 DNA sequence: TGTGCCAGCAGCTTAACGGGGGGGACCGGGGAGCTGTTTTTT.

This clone was observed a few times. The chain joins TRBV7-3 to TRBJ2-3; 10 positions match TRBD2. Germline lookup yields CDR1 SGHTA and CDR2 FQGTGA. V shed 5 bases, J shed 2 bases, and the junction held 13 bases outside the gene matches. The CDR3 is 18 amino acids. CDR3 region: CASSPLMERGGYTDTQYF. The CDR3, as DNA: TGTGCCAGCAGCCCACTAATGGAGCGGGGGGGTTACACAGATACGCAGTATTTT.

The chain joins TRBV11-2 to TRBJ1-1, with D perhaps TRBD1 (5 bases). V lost 2 bases, J lost 4 bases, and 11 bases lay in between. The CDR3 spans 14 residues. Germline V lookup: CDR1 SGHAT, CDR2 FQNNGV. The CDR3 loop reads CASSLKSGGTEAFF. For the CDR3, the DNA is TGTGCCAGCAGCTTAAAGTCGGGGGGCACTGAAGCTTTCTTT.

The chain is built from TRBV5-6 and TRBJ2-1; 8 bases are a match to TRBD2. CDR3 length: 14 residues. Germline V gene sequence: CDR1 SGHDT, CDR2 YYEEEE. Germline trimming cut 0 bases from V and 7 bases from J; bases unmatched to any gene: 3. The CDR3: CASSLGGLVNEQFF. Here the CDR3 DNA reads TGTGCCAGCAGCTTGGGGGGACTAGTAAATGAGCAGTTCTTC.

This clone was seen a handful of times. V and J are TRBV6-5 and TRBJ1-1, with TRBD1 matching 8 bases. Per the germline V gene, CDR1 is MNHEY and CDR2 is SVGAGI. Trimming cost V 6 bases and J 4 bases; bases outside gene matches: 10. This CDR3 comprises 15 residues. The CDR3 is CASRRGAGGITEAFF. The DNA for the CDR3 is TGTGCCAGCAGGAGGGGGGCAGGGGGCATCACTGAAGCTTTCTTT.

CDR3 in amino acids: CATSIRDRESNQPQHF. The DNA of the CDR3 is TGTGCCACCAGCATCCGGGACAGGGAGTCTAATCAGCCCCAGCATTTT. This rearrangement joins TRBV15 to TRBJ1-5; 9 nucleotides align to TRBD1. The ends lost 4 bases at V and 4 bases at J; junction bases unmatched: 8. This CDR3 is built from 16 residues. CDR1 is LNHNV, CDR2 YYDKDF, per germline (reference sequence).

This clone was observed many times. The chain recombines TRBV4-2 with TRBJ2-7; D is perhaps TRBD1 (5 bases). Per the germline V gene, CDR1 is LGHNA and CDR2 is YNFKEQ. V shed 0 bases and J shed 2 bases, with 14 bases lying between them. The CDR3 loop spans 16 amino acids. Here the CDR3 reads CASSQELARATYEQYF. The CDR3 region has the DNA TGTGCCAGCAGCCAAGAATTGGCCAGGGCAACCTACGAGCAGTACTTC.

This clone was seen a few times. This chain connects TRBV6-6 to TRBJ1-4; D gene unclear. The germline V gene encodes CDR1 MNHNY and CDR2 SVGAGI (reference sequence). CDR3 size: 16 residues. Trimming left V 6 bases short and J 0 bases short, with 14 bases between. The CDR3 coding sequence is TGTGCCAGCAGCCCTCTTGAGGGTGCAACTAATGAAAAACTGTTTTTT. It translates to CASSPLEGATNEKLFF.

This clone came up a few times. This chain links TRBV6-5 with TRBJ1-1; a weak D match, TRBD1 (6 bases). This CDR3 is built from 15 residues. Germline V lookup: CDR1 MNHEY, CDR2 SVGAGI. Trimming removed 6 bases from V and 4 bases from J, with 18 bases in between. Here the CDR3 reads CASRPTGRAATEAFF. The CDR3 coding sequence is TGTGCCAGCAGACCCACAGGGCGGGCCGCCACTGAAGCTTTCTTT.

CDR3 DNA sequence: TGTGCCTGGAGTATCCGGTCAGGGGTAACTATGGCCCTAACCTTC. It translates to CAWSIRSGVTMALTF. The rearrangement uses TRBV30 and TRBJ1-2; D perhaps matches TRBD1 (6 bases). The germline CDR1 and CDR2 sequences are GTSNPN and SVGIG (reference sequence). The ends were cut back, 2 bases at V and 14 bases at J, with 27 bases in the middle. This CDR3 spans 15 amino acids.

The V call is TRBV29-1, the J call TRBJ1-1, with a tentative D call TRBD1 (5 bases). Germline CDR1 reads SQVTM; CDR2 reads ANQGSEA. Trimming took 6 bases from V and 4 from J, leaving 18 bases between them. The CDR3 is 14 residues long. CDR3 protein: CSVLGWTPGTEAFF. In nucleotides, the CDR3 is TGCAGCGTCCTGGGTTGGACACCTGGCACTGAAGCTTTCTTT.

The chain uses TRBV5-6 and TRBJ2-7; 10 bases match TRBD1. The V gene end was trimmed by 2 bases and the J gene end by 1 base; junction bases not matched to a gene: 3. This CDR3 is 15 amino acids long. CDR1 is SGHDT and CDR2 is YYEEEE in the germline V gene. The CDR3, as DNA: TGTGCCAGCAGCTTACCGGGACAGGGGTCCTACGAGCAGTACGTC. Protein: CASSLPGQGSYEQYV.

The chain recombines TRBV28 with TRBJ1-1; D gene uncertain. The V gene's germline CDR1 is MDHEN and CDR2 SYDVKM. V was clipped by 7 bases and J by 0 bases, with 9 bases between them. The CDR3 is 13 residues long. This chain's CDR3 is CASTRELNTEAFF. The CDR3 DNA is TGTGCCAGCACCCGGGAACTGAACACTGAAGCTTTCTTT.

The V call is TRBV6-7, the J call TRBJ1-4, with 7 bases fitting TRBD1. TRBV6-7 is given ORF status, its function remaining uncertain. This CDR3 has 15 residues. V was pared by 4 bases and J by 3 bases, with 5 bases of the junction left unmatched. The DNA of the CDR3 is TGTGCCAGCAGTTCCCTACAGGGGTCTAATGAAAAACTGTTTTTT. Translating gives CASSSLQGSNEKLFF.

The gene calls are TRBV7-2 and TRBJ2-3; D is perhaps TRBD1 (6 bases). The CDR3 spans 12 residues. V lost 2 bases and J 9 bases, leaving 9 bases between the germline ends. Germline V gives CDR1 SGHTA, CDR2 FQGNSA. The CDR3 nucleotides read TGTGCCAGCAGCTTATACGGGACAACGCAGTATTTT. As protein: CASSLYGTTQYF.

This clone appeared a few times. V is TRBV11-1 and J is TRBJ2-3; weak D call: TRBD2 (5 bases). The length of the CDR3 is 14 residues. Trimming removed 2 bases at V and 3 bases at J, with 9 bases between. Germline CDR1 SGHAT, CDR2 FQDESV (reference sequence). CDR3 coding DNA: TGTGCCAGCAGCTTAAGTCTAGCAACAGATACGCAGTATTTT. Its protein product is CASSLSLATDTQYF.

This chain connects TRBV6-5 to TRBJ1-2; D is possibly TRBD1 (5 bases). Germline lookup yields CDR1 MNHEY and CDR2 SVGAGI. V was shortened by 6 bases and J by 2 bases, with 10 bases between the two germline ends. The CDR3 has 13 residues. The CDR3 nucleotides are TGTGCCAGCAGAGATGGACAAAACTATGGCTACACCTTC. Amino acids: CASRDGQNYGYTF.

The chain combines TRBV9 with TRBJ1-4; TRBD1 might be the D (6 bases). The CDR3 covers 15 residues. Trimming shortened V by 3 bases and J by 5 bases, and 14 bases separated the two germline ends. The germline V gene encodes CDR1 SGDLS and CDR2 YYNGEE. CDR3 DNA sequence: TGTGCCAGCAGCGCCGCAGGGGTCGACAATGAAAAACTGTTTTTT. It is translated as CASSAAGVDNEKLFF.

This clone has only a few counts. The J gene is TRBJ2-7, the V gene TRBV5-1, with TRBD2 as a possible D gene (6 bases). This CDR3 region has 17 residues. Germline V lookup: CDR1 SGHRS, CDR2 YFSETQ. V was shortened by 6 bases and J by 7 bases, with 29 bases between the two germline ends. The CDR3 nucleotides are TGCGCCAGCACACCCCCCTTGTCTGGGGGGATCGGAGGGGAGCAGTACTTC. The encoded protein is CASTPPLSGGIGGEQYF.

The chain joins TRBV5-1 to TRBJ1-6; 8 nucleotides align to TRBD1. V shed 2 bases, J shed 8 bases, and the junction held 3 bases outside the gene matches. This CDR3 comprises 14 residues. CDR1 is SGHRS, CDR2 YFSETQ, per germline. This chain's CDR3 is CASSFGQGDSPLHF. CDR3 sequence (DNA): TGCGCCAGCAGCTTCGGACAGGGTGATTCACCCCTCCACTTT. The whole variable domain, remainder taken from reference TRBV5-1 and TRBJ1-6, is KAGVTQTPRYLIKTRGQQVTLSCSPISGHRSVSWYQQTPGQGLQFLFEYFSETQRNKGNFPGRFSGRQFSNSRSEMNVSTLELGDSALYLCASSFGQGDSPLHFGNGTRLTVT.

V is TRBV19 and J is TRBJ1-4; D remains ambiguous. This CDR3 spans 14 amino acids. Germline loops: CDR1 LNHDA, CDR2 SQIVND (reference sequence). Trimming stripped 3 bases from V and 3 bases from J, with 8 bases between. The CDR3 sequence is CASSMSGSNEKLFF. CDR3 sequence (DNA): TGTGCCAGTAGTATGTCAGGATCTAATGAAAAACTGTTTTTT.

A single count supports this clone. The chain employs TRBV27 and TRBJ2-5; 10 bases agree with TRBD1. Trimming at V came to 2 bases and at J to 5 bases, leaving 8 bases not matched to a gene. The CDR3 contains 16 residues. Germline CDR1 and CDR2: MNHEY and SMNVEV (reference sequence). CDR3 sequence: CASSLIGTGDWETQYF. CDR3 bases: TGTGCCAGCAGTTTAATTGGGACAGGGGATTGGGAGACCCAGTACTTC.

V usage is TRBV20-1 and J usage is TRBJ2-3; D is possibly TRBD2 (5 bases). CDR3 length equals 11 residues. Germline values: CDR1 DFQATT, CDR2 SNEGSKA (reference sequence). V lost 6 bases to trimming and J lost 1 base, with 5 bases between them. The CDR3 region is CSAGGTDTQYF. DNA for the CDR3: TGCAGTGCCGGGGGCACAGATACGCAGTATTTT.

The V and J genes are TRBV7-8 and TRBJ1-6, with a weak D call TRBD1 (6 bases). Trimming pared 6 bases from V and 9 bases from J, leaving 15 bases between. This CDR3 spans 14 amino acids. Germline values: CDR1 SGHVS, CDR2 FQNEAQ. The CDR3 nucleotides are TGTGCCAGCAGAGGGGACACGTTTTTTTCACCCCTCCACTTT. Protein sequence: CASRGDTFFSPLHF.

The J gene is TRBJ2-7, the V gene TRBV11-3; D is unresolved. V was pared by 1 base and J by 0 bases, with 4 bases between. The CDR3 consists of 13 residues. Germline assignment: CDR1 SGHNT and CDR2 YENEEA. The CDR3 loop is CASSLVSSYEQYF. The CDR3 nucleotides are TGTGCCAGCAGCTTAGTCAGCTCCTACGAGCAGTACTTC.

Note on this clone: Other DNA sequences in the same sample also yield this CDR3. The chain is built from TRBV30 and TRBJ1-1; 7 bases match TRBD1. From germline, CDR1 is GTSNPN and CDR2 SVGIG (reference sequence). V trimming: 1 base; J trimming: 2 bases; junction bases outside the gene matches: 1. CDR3 length equals 13 residues. The CDR3 DNA follows: TGTGCCTGGAGTGGACAGGGAAACACTGAAGCTTTCTTT. As protein: CAWSGQGNTEAFF.

V is TRBV5-4 and J is TRBJ2-2; TRBD2 agrees at 12 bases. The CDR3 is 17 amino acids. Germline trimming cut 4 bases from V and 7 bases from J; bases unmatched to any gene: 11. CDR1 and CDR2 (germline): SGHNT, YYREEE (reference sequence). The CDR3 sequence: CASSTVLAGGRGGELFF. DNA of the CDR3: TGTGCCAGCAGCACCGTACTAGCGGGGGGCCGAGGCGGGGAGCTGTTTTTT.